This T cell receptor beta chain was found in a study of blood T cell repertoires in COVID-19. CDR3 length: 15 residues. Assay used: immunoSEQ multiplex PCR; TCRdb lists only in-frame clones, some missing. The table has 260,000 or so clones, 82% seen once. The sequence came from a woman in her 70s with acute or convalescent COVID-19. V gene TRBV21-1 combines with J gene TRBJ2-7; the table calls TRBD1, which could not be checked here. TRBV21-1 is annotated as a pseudogene. Sequenced: peripheral blood. The CDR3 sequence is CASSIGQGPSYEQYF. CDR3 sequence (DNA): TGTGCCAGCAGCATAGGACAGGGCCCATCCTACGAGCAGTACTTC.